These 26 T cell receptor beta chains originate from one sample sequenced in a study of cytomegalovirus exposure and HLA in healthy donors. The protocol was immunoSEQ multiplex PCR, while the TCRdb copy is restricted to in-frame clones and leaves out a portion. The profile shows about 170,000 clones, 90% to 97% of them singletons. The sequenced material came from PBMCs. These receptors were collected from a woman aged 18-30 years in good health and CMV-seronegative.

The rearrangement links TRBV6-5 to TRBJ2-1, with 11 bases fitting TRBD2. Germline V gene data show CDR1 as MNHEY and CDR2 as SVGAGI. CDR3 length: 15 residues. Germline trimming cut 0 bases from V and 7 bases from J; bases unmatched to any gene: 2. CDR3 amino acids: CASSYSSGGANEQFF. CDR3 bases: TGTGCCAGCAGTTACTCTAGCGGGGGGGCAAATGAGCAGTTCTTC.

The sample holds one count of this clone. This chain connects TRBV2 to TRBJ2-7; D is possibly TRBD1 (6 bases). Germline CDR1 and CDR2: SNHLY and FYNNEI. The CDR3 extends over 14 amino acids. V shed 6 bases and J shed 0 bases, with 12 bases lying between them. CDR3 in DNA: TGTGCCAGCAGCCCCTTGACAGGCTCCTACGAGCAGTACTTC. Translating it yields CASSPLTGSYEQYF.

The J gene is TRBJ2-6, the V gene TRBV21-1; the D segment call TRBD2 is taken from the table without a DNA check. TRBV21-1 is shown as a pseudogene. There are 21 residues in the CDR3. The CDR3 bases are TGTGCCAGCAGCCAGAAAGGAGGGATCACACCAACCGCCTCTGGGGCCAACGTCCTGACTTTC. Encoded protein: CASSQKGGITPTASGANVLTF.

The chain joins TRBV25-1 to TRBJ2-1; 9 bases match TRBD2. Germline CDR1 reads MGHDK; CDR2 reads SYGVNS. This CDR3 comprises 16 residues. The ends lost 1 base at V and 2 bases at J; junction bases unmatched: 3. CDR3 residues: CASSEWGGGAYNEQFF. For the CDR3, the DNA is TGTGCCAGCAGTGAATGGGGCGGGGGGGCCTACAATGAGCAGTTCTTC. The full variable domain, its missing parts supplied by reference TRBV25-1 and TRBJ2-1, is EADIYQTPRYLVIGTGKKITLECSQTMGHDKMYWYQQDPGMELHLIHYSYGVNSTEKGDLSSESTVSRIRTEHFPLTLESARPSHTSQYLCASSEWGGGAYNEQFFGPGTRLTVL.

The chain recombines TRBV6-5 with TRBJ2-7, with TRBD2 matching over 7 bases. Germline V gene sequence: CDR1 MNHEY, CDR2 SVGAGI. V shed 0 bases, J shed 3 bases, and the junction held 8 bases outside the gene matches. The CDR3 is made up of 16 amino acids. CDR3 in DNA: TGTGCCAGCAGTTACTCGATGAGGGAGGGCTACTACGAGCAGTACTTC. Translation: CASSYSMREGYYEQYF.

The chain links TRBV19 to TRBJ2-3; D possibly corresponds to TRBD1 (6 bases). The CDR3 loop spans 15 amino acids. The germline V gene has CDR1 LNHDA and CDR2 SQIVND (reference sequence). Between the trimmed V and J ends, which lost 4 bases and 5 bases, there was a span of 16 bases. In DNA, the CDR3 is TGTGCCAGTAGTAGCCATGAGGCAGGGGAAGATACGCAGTATTTT. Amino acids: CASSSHEAGEDTQYF.

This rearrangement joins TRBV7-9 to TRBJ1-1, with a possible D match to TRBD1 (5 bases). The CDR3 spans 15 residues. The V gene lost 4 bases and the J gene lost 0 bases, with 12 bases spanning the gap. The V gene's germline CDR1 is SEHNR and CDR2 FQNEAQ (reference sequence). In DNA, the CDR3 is TGTGCCAGCAGCTCCTCCGGCAGGGTGAACACTGAAGCTTTCTTT. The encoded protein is CASSSSGRVNTEAFF.

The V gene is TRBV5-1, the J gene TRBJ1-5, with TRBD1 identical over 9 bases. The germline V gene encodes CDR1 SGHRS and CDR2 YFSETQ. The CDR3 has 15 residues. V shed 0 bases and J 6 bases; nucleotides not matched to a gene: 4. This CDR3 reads CASSLDRGPGQPQHF. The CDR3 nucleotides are TGCGCCAGCAGCTTGGACAGGGGGCCGGGTCAGCCCCAGCATTTT.

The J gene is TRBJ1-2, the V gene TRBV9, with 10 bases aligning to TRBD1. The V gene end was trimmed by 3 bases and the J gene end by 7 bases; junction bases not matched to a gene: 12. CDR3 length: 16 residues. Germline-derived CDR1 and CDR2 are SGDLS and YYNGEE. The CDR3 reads CASSGDRGQVYGGYTF. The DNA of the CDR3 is TGTGCCAGCAGCGGCGACAGGGGGCAGGTGTATGGTGGCTACACCTTC.

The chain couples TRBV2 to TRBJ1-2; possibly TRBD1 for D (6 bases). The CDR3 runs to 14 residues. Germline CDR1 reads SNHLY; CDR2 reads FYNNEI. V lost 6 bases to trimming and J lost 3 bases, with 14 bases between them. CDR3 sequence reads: CASRGRGGDYGYTF. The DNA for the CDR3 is TGTGCCAGCAGGGGACGAGGGGGAGACTATGGCTACACCTTC. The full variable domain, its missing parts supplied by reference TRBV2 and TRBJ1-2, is EPEVTQTPSHQVTQMGQEVILRCVPISNHLYFYWYRQILGQKVEFLVSFYNNEISEKSEIFDDQFSVERPDGSNFTLKIRSTKLEDSAMYFCASRGRGGDYGYTFGSGTRLTVV.

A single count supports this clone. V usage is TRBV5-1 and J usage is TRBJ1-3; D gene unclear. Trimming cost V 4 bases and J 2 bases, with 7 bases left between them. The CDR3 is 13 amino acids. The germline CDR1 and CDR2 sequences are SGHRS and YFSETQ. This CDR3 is CASSPAAGNTIYF. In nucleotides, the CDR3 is TGCGCCAGCAGCCCTGCGGCTGGAAACACCATATATTTT.

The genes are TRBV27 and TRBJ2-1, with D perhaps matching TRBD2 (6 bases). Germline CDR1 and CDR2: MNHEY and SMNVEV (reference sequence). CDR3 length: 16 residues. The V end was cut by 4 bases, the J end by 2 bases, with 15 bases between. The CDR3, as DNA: TGTGCCAGCAGTTACGCAACGGGACTCCCCTACAATGAGCAGTTCTTC. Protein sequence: CASSYATGLPYNEQFF.

The CDR3 DNA reads TGTGCCAGTAGTATGTCCGGACAGGGGGCGTCCTATGGCTACACCTTC. Its translation is CASSMSGQGASYGYTF. The chain carries TRBV19 and TRBJ1-2; TRBD1 matches 11 bases. From germline, CDR1 is LNHDA and CDR2 SQIVND (reference sequence). This CDR3 region has 16 residues. The V gene end was trimmed by 3 bases and the J gene end by 4 bases; junction bases not matched to a gene: 7.

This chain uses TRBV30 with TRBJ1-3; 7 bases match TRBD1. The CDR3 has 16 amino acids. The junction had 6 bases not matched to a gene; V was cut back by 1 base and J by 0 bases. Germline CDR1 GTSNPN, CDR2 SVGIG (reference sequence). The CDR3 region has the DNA TGTGCCTGGAGTGGGGGACAGCCGAGCTCTGGAAACACCATATATTTT. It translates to CAWSGGQPSSGNTIYF.

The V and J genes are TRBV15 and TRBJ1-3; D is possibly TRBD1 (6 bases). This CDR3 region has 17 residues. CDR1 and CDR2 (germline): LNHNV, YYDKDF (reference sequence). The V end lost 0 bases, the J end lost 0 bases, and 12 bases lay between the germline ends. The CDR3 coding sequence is TGTGCCACCAGCAGAGATTCGGGGGGCCCCTCTGGAAACACCATATATTTT. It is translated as CATSRDSGGPSGNTIYF.

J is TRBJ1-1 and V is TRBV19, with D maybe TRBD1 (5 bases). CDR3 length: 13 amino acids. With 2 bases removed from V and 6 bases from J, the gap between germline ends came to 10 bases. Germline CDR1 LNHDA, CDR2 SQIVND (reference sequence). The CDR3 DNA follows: TGTGCCAGTAGTATAACCGTAGGGGCTGAAGCTTTCTTT. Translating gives CASSITVGAEAFF.

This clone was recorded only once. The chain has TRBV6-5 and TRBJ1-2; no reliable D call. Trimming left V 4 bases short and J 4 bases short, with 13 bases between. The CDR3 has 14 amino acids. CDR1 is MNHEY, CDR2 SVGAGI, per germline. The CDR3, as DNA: TGTGCCAGCAGTTTCCGTGAGCGGGGCTATGGCTACACCTTC. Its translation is CASSFRERGYGYTF.

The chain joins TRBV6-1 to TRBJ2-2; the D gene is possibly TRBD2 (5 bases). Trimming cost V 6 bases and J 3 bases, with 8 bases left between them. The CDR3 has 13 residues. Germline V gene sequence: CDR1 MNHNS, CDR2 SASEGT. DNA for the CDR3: TGTGCCAGCAGGGACTTTCACACCGGGGAGCTGTTTTTT. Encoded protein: CASRDFHTGELFF.

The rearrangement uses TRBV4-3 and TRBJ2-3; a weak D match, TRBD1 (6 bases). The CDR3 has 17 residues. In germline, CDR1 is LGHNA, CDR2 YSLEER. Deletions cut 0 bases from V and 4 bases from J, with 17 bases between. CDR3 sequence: CASSQEGSHREPDTQYF. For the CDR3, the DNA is TGCGCCAGCAGCCAAGAAGGGTCTCACAGGGAACCAGATACGCAGTATTTT.

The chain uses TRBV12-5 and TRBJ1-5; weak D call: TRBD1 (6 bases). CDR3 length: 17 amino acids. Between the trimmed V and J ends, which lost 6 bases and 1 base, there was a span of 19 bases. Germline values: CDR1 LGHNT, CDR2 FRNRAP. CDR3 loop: CASGAPLKDRSNQPQHF. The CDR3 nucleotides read TGTGCTAGTGGCGCCCCCTTAAAAGACAGGAGCAATCAGCCCCAGCATTTT. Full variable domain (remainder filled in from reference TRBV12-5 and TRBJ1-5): DARVTQTPRHKVTEMGQEVTMRCQPILGHNTVFWYRQTMMQGLELLAYFRNRAPLDDSGMPKDRFSAEMPDATLATLKIQPSEPRDSAVYFCASGAPLKDRSNQPQHFGDGTRLSIL.

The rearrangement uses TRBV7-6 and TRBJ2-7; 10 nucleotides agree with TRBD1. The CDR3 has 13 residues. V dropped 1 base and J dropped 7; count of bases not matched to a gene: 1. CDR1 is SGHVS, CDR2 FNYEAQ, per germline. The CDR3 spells CASSLGTGGEQYF. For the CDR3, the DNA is TGTGCCAGCAGCTTAGGGACAGGGGGGGAGCAGTACTTC. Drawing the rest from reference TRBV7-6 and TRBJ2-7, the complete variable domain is GAGVSQSPRYKVTKRGQDVALRCDPISGHVSLYWYRQALGQGPEFLTYFNYEAQQDKSGLPNDRFSAERPEGSISTLTIQRTEQRDSAMYRCASSLGTGGEQYFGPGTRLTVT.

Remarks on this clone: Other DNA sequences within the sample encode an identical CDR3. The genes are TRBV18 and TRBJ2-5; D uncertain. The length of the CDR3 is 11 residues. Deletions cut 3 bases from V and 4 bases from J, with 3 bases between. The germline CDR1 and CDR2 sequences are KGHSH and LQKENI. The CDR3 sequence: CASSPGETQYF. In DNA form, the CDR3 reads TGTGCCAGCTCACCCGGAGAGACCCAGTACTTC. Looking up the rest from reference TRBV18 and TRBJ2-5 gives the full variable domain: NAGVMQNPRHLVRRRGQEARLRCSPMKGHSHVYWYRQLPEEGLKFMVYLQKENIIDESGMPKERFSAEFPKEGPSILRIQQVVRGDSAAYFCASSPGETQYFGPGTRLLVL.

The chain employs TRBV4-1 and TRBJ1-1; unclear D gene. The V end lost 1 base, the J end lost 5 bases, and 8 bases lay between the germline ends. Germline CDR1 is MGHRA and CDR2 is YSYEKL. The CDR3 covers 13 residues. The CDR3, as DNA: TGCGCCAGCAGCCAAGCGGGGATAACTGAAGCTTTCTTT. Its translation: CASSQAGITEAFF.

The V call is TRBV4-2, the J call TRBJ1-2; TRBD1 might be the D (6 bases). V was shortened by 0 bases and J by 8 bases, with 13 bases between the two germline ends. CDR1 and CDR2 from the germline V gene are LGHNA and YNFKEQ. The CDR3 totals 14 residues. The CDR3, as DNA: TGTGCCAGCAGCCAAGAGGGGGGGGCGGACGGCTACACCTTC. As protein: CASSQEGGADGYTF.

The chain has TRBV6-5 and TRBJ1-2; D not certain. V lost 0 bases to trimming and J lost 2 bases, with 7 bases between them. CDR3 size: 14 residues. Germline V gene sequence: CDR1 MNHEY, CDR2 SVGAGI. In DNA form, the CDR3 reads TGTGCCAGCAGTTACTCGGGCAGGAACTATGGCTACACCTTC. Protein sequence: CASSYSGRNYGYTF.

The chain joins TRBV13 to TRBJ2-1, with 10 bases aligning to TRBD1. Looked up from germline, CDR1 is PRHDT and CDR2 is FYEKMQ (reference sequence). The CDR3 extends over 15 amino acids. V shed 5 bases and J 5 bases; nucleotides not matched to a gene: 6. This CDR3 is CASSPRQGANNEQFF. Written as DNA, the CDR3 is TGTGCCAGCAGCCCTAGACAGGGGGCCAACAATGAGCAGTTCTTC. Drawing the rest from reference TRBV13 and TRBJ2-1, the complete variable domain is AAGVIQSPRHLIKEKRETATLKCYPIPRHDTVYWYQQGPGQDPQFLISFYEKMQSDKGSIPDRFSAQQFSDYHSELNMSSLELGDSALYFCASSPRQGANNEQFFGPGTRLTVL.